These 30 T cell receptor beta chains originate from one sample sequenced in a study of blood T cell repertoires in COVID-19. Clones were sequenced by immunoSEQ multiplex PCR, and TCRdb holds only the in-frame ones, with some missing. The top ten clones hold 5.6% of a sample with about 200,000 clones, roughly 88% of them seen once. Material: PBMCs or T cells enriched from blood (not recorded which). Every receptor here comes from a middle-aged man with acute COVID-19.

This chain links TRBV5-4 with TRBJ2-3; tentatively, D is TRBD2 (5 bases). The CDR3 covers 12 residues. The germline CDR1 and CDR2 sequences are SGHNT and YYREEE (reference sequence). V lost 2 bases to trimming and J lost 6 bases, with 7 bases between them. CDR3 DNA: TGTGCCAGCAGCTTCTGGGAGGATACGCAGTATTTT. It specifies CASSFWEDTQYF.

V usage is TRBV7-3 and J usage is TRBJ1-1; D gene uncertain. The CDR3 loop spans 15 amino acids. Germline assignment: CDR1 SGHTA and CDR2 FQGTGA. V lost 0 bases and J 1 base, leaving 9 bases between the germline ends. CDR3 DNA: TGTGCCAGCAGCTTAACGTATGGAGAGAACACTGAAGCTTTCTTT. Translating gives CASSLTYGENTEAFF.

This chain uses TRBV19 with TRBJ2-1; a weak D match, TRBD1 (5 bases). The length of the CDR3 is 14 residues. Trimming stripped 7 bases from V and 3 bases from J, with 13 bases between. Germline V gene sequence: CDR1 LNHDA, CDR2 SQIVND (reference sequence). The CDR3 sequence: CASTVDTFYNEQFF. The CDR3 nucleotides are TGTGCCAGTACCGTGGACACCTTCTACAATGAGCAGTTCTTC. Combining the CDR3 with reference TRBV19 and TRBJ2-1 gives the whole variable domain DGGITQSPKYLFRKEGQNVTLSCEQNLNHDAMYWYRQDPGQGLRLIYYSQIVNDFQKGDIAEGYSVSREKKESFPLTVTSAQKNPTAFYLCASTVDTFYNEQFFGPGTRLTVL.

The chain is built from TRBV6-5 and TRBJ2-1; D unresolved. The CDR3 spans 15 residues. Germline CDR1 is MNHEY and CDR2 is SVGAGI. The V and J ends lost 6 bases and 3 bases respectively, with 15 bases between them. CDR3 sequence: CASSSDGSVYNEQFF. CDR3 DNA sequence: TGTGCCAGCAGCTCCGATGGCTCCGTCTACAATGAGCAGTTCTTC.

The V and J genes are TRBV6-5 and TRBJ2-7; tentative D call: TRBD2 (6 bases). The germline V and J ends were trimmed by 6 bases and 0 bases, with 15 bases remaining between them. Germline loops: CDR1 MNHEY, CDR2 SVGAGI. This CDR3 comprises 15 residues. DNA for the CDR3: TGTGCCAGCAGCGAGCGGGCCGCGACCTCCTACGAGCAGTACTTC. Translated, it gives CASSERAATSYEQYF.

The CDR3, as DNA: TGTGCCAGCTCACCACCGGCGGCATCAGAGGGAAAACTGTTTTTT. Residues: CASSPPAASEGKLFF. This chain connects TRBV18 to TRBJ1-4, with D uncertain. Trimming shortened V by 0 bases and J by 10 bases, and 15 bases separated the two germline ends. This CDR3 is built from 15 residues. Germline V gene lookup returns CDR1 KGHSH and CDR2 LQKENI.

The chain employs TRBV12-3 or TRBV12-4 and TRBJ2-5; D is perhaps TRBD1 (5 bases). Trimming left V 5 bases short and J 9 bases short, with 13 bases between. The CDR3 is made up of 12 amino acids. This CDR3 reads CASSPPQGAQYF. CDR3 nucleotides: TGTGCCAGCAGTCCCCCCCAAGGGGCCCAGTACTTC.

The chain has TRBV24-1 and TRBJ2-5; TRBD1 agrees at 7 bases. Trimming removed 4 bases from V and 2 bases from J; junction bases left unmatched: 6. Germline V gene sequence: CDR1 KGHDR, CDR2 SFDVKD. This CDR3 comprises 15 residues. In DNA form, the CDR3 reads TGTGCCACCAGTGAACACGACAGGGTACAAGAGACCCAGTACTTC. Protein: CATSEHDRVQETQYF.

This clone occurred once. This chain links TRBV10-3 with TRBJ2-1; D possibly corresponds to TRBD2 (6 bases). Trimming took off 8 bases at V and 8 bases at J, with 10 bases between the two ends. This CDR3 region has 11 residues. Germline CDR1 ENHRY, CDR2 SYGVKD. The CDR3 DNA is TGTGCCATCGCTCGGAGGGATGAGCAGTTCTTC. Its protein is CAIARRDEQFF.

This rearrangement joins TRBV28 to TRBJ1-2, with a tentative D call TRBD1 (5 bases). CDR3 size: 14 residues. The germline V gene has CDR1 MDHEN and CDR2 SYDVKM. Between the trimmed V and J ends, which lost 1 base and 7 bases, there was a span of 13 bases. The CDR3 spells CASSLSGGVGGYTF. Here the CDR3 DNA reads TGTGCCAGCAGTTTATCGGGGGGTGTCGGTGGCTACACCTTC.

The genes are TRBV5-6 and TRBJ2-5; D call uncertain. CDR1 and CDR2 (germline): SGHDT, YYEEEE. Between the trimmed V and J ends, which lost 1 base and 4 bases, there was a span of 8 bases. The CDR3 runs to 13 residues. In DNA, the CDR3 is TGTGCCAGCAGCTTGTATTCGGGAGAGACCCAGTACTTC. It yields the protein CASSLYSGETQYF.

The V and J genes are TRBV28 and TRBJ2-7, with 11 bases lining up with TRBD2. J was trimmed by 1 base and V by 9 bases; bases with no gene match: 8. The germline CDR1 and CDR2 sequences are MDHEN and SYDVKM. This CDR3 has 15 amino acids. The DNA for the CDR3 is TGTGCCAGTTGCCAGGGACTAGCGGTATCCTACGAGCAGTACTTC. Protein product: CASCQGLAVSYEQYF. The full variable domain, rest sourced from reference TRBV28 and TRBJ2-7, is DVKVTQSSRYLVKRTGEKVFLECVQDMDHENMFWYRQDPGLGLRLIYFSYDVKMKEKGDIPEGYSVSREKKERFSLILESASTNQTSMYLCASCQGLAVSYEQYFGPGTRLTVT.

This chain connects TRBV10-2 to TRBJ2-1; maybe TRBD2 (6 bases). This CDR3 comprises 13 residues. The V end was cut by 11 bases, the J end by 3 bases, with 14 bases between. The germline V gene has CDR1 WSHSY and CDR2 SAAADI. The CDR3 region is CAGSRGNYNEQFF. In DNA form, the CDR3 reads TGCGCCGGGTCGCGGGGAAACTACAATGAGCAGTTCTTC.

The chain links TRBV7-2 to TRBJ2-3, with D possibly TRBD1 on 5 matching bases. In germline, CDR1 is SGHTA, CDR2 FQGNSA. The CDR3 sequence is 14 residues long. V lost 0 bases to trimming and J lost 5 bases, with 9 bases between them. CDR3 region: CASSLAGVGDTQYF. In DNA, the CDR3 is TGTGCCAGCAGCTTAGCAGGGGTAGGAGATACGCAGTATTTT.

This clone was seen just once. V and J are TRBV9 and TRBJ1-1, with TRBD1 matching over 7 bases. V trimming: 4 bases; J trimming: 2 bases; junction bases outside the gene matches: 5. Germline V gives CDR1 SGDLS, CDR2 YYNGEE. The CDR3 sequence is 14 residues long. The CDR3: CASSNRGTNTEAFF. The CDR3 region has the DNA TGTGCCAGCAGCAACAGGGGAACTAACACTGAAGCTTTCTTT.

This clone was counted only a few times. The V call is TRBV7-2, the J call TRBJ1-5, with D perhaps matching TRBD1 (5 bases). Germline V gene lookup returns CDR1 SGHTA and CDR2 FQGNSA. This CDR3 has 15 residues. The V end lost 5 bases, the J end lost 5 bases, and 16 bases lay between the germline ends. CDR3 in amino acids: CASSRRAREDQPQHF. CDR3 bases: TGTGCCAGCAGCCGGAGGGCCAGGGAGGATCAGCCCCAGCATTTT.

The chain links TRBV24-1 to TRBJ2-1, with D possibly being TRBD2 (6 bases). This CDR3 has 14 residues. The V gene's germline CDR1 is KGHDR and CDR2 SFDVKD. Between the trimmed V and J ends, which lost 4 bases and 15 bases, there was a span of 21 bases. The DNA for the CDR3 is TGTGCCACCAGTGAACCCGGAGTGGGAGGAAAGTCGTTCTTC. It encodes CATSEPGVGGKSFF.

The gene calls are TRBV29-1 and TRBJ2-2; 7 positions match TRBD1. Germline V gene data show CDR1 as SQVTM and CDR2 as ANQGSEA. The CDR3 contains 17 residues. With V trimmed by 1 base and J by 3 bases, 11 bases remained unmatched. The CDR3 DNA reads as TGCAGCGTTGAAGTGATCCCGCCCGGGACAGACACCGGGGAGCTGTTTTTT. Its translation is CSVEVIPPGTDTGELFF.

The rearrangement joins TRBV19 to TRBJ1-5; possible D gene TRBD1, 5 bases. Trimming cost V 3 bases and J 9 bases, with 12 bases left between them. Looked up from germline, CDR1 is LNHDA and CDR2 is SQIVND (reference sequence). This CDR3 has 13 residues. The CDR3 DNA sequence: TGTGCCAGTAGTATTGGGGGGAGGCGGCCCCAGCATTTT. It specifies CASSIGGRRPQHF.

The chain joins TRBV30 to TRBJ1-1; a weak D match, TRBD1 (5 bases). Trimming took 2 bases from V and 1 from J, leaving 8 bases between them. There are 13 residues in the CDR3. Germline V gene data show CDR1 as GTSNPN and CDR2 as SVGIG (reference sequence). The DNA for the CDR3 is TGTGCCTGGAGTAGGAGGGGGAACACTGAAGCTTTCTTT. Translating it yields CAWSRRGNTEAFF.

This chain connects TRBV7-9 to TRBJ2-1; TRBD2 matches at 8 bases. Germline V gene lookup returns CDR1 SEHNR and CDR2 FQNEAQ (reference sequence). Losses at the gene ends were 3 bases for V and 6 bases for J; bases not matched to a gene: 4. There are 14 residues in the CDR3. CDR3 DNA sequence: TGTGCCAGCAGCTTGGCGGGAGGTTCCAATGAGCAGTTCTTC. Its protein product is CASSLAGGSNEQFF.

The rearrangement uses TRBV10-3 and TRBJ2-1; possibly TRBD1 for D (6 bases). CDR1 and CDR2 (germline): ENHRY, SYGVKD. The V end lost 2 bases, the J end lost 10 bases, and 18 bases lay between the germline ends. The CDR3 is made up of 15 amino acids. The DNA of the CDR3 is TGTGCCATCAGTGAGGAACAGGGAGCTCGCGGAGAGCAGTTCTTC. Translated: CAISEEQGARGEQFF.

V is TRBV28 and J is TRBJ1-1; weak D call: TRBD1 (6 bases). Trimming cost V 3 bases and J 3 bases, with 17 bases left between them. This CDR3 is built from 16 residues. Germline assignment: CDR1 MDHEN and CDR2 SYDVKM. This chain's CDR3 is CASSFPRGVGDTEAFF. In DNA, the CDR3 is TGTGCCAGCAGTTTCCCCAGGGGAGTTGGGGACACTGAAGCTTTCTTT.

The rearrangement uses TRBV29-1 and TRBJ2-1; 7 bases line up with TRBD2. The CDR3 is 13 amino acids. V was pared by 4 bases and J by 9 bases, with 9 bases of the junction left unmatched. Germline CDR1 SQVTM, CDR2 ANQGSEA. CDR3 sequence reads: CSVVAGVGLEQFF. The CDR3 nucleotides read TGCAGCGTTGTGGCGGGGGTAGGTCTTGAGCAGTTCTTC.

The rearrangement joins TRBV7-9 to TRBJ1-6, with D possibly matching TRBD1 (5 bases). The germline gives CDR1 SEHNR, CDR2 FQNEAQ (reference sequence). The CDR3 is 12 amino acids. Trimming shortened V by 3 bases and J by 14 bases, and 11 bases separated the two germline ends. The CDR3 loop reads CASSLGPLALHF. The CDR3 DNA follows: TGTGCCAGCAGCTTGGGGCCCCTGGCCCTCCACTTT.

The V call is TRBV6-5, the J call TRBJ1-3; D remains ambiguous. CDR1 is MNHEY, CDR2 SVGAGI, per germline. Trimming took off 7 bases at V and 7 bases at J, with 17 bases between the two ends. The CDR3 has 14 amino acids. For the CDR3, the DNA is TGTGCCAGCACCGGACGAGGAGGAAGTAACACCATATATTTT. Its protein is CASTGRGGSNTIYF.

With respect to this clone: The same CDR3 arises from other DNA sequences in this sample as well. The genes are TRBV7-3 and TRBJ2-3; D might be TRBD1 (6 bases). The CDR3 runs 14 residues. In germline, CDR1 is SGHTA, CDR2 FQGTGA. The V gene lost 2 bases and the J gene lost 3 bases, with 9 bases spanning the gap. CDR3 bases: TGTGCCAGCAGCTTAGCACAGGGAACAGATACGCAGTATTTT. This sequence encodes CASSLAQGTDTQYF.

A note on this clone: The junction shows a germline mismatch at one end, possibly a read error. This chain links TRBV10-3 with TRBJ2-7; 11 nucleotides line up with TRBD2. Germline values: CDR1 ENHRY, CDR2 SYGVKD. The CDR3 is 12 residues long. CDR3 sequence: CATLETTSGIQF. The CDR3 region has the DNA TGTGCCACCCTAGAAACGACTAGCGGGATTCAGTTC.

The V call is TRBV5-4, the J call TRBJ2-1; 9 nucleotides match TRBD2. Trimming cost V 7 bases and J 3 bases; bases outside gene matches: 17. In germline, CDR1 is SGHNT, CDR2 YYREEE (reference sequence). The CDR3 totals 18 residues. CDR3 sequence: CASLATRASGTNYNEQFF. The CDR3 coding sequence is TGTGCCAGCTTGGCCACCCGGGCTAGCGGGACCAACTACAATGAGCAGTTCTTC.

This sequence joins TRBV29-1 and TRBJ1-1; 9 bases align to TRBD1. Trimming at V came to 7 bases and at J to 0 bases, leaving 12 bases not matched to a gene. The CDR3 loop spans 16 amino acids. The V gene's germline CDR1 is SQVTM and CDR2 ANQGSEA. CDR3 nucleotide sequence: TGCAGCGCCTTTGGGAGACAGGGGGACATGAACACTGAAGCTTTCTTT. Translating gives CSAFGRQGDMNTEAFF.